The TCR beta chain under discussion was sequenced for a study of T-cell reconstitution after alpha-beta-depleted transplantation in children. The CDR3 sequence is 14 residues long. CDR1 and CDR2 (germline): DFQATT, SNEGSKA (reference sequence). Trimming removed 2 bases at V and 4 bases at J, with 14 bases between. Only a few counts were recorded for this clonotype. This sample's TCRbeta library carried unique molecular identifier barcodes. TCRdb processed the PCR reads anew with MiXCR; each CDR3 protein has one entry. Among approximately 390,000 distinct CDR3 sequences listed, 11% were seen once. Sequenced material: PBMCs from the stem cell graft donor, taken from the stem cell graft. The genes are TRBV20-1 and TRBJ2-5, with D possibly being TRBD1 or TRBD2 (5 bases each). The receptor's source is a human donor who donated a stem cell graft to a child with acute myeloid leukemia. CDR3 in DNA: TGCAGTGCTAGACCCCCGAAGGGGAGAGAGACCCAGTACTTC. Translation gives CSARPPKGRETQYF.